This entry is about one T cell receptor beta chain. Its antigen remains unknown. V lost 1 base, J lost 4 bases, and 17 bases lay in between. The CDR3 covers 15 residues. Per germline, CDR1 DFQATT and CDR2 SNEGSKA (reference sequence). TCRdb reanalysed the 5' RACE reads using MiXCR and keeps one entry per CDR3 protein. The top ten clones hold 13% of a sample with 350,000 to 500,000 distinct CDR3 sequences, about 22% of them seen once. This entry comes from a study of T-cell memory formation after mild COVID-19. Whole-study results and caveats: Pre-infection memory harbored some responding clones, suggesting cross-reactive memory joined. Clones shrinking from day 15 to 85 showed even CD4/CD8 mixes; later expanders tilted CD4+. Shrinking CD4+ clones were chiefly CM and EM; CD8+ ones were chiefly EMRA.

The receptor was derived from an adult woman who had mild COVID-19 (a few samples of this study predate the infection). Cell type and time point are not known. The sequenced sample was PBMCs or a T cell subset sorted from them (not recorded which). V is TRBV20-1 and J is TRBJ2-7; TRBD2 might be the D (6 bases). In DNA, the CDR3 is TGCAGTGCTAGAGTAATAGCGGAGGGGACTTACGAGCAGTACTTC. The encoded protein is CSARVIAEGTYEQYF.